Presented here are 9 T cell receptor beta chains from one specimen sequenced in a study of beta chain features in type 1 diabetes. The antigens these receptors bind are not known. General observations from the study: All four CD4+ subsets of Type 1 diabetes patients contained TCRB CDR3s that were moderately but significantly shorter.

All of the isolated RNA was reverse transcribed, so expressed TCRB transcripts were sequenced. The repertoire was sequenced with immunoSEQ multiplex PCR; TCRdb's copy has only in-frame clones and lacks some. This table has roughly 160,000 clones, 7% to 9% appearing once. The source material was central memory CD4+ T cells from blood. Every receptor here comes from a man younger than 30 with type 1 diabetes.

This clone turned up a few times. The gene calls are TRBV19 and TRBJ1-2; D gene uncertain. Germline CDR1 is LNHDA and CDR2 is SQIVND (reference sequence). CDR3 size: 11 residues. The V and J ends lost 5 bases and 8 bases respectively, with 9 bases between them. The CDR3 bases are TGTGCCAGTAGTGCGAAGTGGGGCTACACCTTC. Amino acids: CASSAKWGYTF.

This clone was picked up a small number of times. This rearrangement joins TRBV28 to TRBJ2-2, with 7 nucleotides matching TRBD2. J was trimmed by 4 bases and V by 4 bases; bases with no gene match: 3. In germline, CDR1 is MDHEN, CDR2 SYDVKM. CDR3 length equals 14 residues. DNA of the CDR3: TGTGCCAGCAGTTGGGGGGGGAGCACCGGGGAGCTGTTTTTT. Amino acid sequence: CASSWGGSTGELFF.

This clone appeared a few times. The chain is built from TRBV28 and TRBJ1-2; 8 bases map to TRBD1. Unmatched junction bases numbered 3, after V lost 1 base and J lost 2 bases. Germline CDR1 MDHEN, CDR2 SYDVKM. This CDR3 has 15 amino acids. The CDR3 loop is CASSLFRQGNYGYTF. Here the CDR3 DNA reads TGTGCCAGCAGTTTATTCCGACAGGGGAACTATGGCTACACCTTC.

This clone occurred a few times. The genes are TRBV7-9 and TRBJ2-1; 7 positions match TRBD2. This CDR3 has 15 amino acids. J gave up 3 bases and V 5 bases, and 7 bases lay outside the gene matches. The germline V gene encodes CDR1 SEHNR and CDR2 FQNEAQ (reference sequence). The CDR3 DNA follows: TGTGCCAGCAGCCCCCACGGCGGGGGCTACAATGAGCAGTTCTTC. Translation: CASSPHGGGYNEQFF.

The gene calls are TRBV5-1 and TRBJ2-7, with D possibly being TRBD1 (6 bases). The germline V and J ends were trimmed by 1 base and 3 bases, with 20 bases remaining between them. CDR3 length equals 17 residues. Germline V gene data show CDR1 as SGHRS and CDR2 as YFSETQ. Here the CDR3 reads CASSLKAQGLGGYEQYF. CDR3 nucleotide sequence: TGCGCCAGCAGCTTGAAAGCTCAGGGTTTAGGGGGCTACGAGCAGTACTTC. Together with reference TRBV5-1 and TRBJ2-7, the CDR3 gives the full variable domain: KAGVTQTPRYLIKTRGQQVTLSCSPISGHRSVSWYQQTPGQGLQFLFEYFSETQRNKGNFPGRFSGRQFSNSRSEMNVSTLELGDSALYLCASSLKAQGLGGYEQYFGPGTRLTVT.

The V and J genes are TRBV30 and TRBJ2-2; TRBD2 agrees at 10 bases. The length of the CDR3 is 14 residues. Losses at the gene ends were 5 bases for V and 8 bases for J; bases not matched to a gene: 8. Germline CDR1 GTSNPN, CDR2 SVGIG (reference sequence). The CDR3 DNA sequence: TGTGCCTGGGGGACTAGCGCCGACTGGGGGGAGCTGTTTTTT. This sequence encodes CAWGTSADWGELFF.

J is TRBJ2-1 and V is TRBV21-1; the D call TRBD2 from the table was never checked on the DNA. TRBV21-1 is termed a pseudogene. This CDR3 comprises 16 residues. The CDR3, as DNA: TGTGCCAGCAGCGGCAGACTAGCGGGACGTTTCGATGAGCAGTTCTTC. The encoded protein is CASSGRLAGRFDEQFF.

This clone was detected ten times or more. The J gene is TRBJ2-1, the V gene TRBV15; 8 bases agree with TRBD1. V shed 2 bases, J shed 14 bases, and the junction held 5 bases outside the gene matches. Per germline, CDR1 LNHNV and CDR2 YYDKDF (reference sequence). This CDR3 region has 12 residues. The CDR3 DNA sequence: TGTGCCACCAGCAGACCAGGGGGCAGGAAGTTCTTC. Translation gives CATSRPGGRKFF.

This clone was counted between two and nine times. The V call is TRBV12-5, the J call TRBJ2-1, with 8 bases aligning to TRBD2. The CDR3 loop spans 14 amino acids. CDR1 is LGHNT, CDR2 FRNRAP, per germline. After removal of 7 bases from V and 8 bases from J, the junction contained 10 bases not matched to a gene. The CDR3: CASDSSGSRDEQFF. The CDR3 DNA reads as TGTGCTAGTGACTCCAGCGGGAGTAGGGATGAGCAGTTCTTC.